Following are 3 T cell receptor beta chains from one sample sequenced in a study of cytomegalovirus exposure and HLA in healthy donors. The PCR was carried out with 60 Vbeta primers and 13 Jbeta primers. Profiled with immunoSEQ multiplex PCR; TCRdb holds only in-frame clones, not every one. This sample has roughly 150,000 clones, with over 75% found just once. Sequencing was performed on PBMCs. The receptor source for this set is a female donor in good health and CMV-seronegative.

The genes are TRBV29-1 and TRBJ1-2; D remains unclear. The CDR3 sequence is 12 residues long. Between the trimmed V and J ends, which lost 5 bases and 0 bases, there was a span of 7 bases. Germline V lookup: CDR1 SQVTM, CDR2 ANQGSEA. CDR3 residues: CSVYSTNYGYTF. CDR3 sequence (DNA): TGCAGCGTTTACAGCACTAACTATGGCTACACCTTC.

This chain links TRBV6-5 with TRBJ2-7; D may be TRBD2 (6 bases). The ends were cut back, 0 bases at V and 3 bases at J, with 15 bases in the middle. Germline-derived CDR1 and CDR2 are MNHEY and SVGAGI. The CDR3 loop spans 16 amino acids. The DNA of the CDR3 is TGTGCCAGCAGTTACTCTTTCCTAGCGCTGGGCTACGAGCAGTACTTC. Protein sequence: CASSYSFLALGYEQYF.

This chain connects TRBV7-3 to TRBJ2-2; possibly TRBD2 for D (5 bases). The ends were cut back, 1 base at V and 7 bases at J, with 7 bases in the middle. Germline CDR1 SGHTA, CDR2 FQGTGA. The CDR3 extends over 13 amino acids. Here the CDR3 reads CASSLRADGELFF. CDR3 bases: TGTGCCAGCAGCTTAAGAGCGGACGGGGAGCTGTTTTTT.